This TCR beta chain was sequenced for a study of Graves' ophthalmopathy and Graves' hyperthyroidism. Findings and caveats of the study: A majority of expanded thyroid clonotypes exceeding 0.001 frequency were likewise present in blood.

This clonotype has a count of ten or more. Its antigen is not known. Investigators amplified TCR beta CDR3 regions from RNA transcripts. HTBI-primed first-round RT-PCR preceded second-round multiplex PCR. TCRdb ran MiXCR on the multiplex PCR reads and lists one entry per CDR3 protein. This table has almost 750,000 distinct CDR3 sequences, approximately 40% appearing once. This TCR was sampled from an adult man with Graves' ophthalmopathy. Sequenced: peripheral blood.

The CDR3: CASSLAVGTGELFF. The CDR3 DNA sequence: TGTGCCAGCAGCTTAGCGGTGGGCACCGGGGAGCTGTTTTTT. The chain has TRBV7-9 and TRBJ2-2; D is unclear. CDR3 length: 14 amino acids. V dropped 0 bases and J dropped 4 bases, with 6 bases sitting between them. CDR1 and CDR2 from the germline V gene are SEHNR and FQNEAQ (reference sequence).